A selection of T cell receptor beta chains follows, all from one sample in a study of response to subunit inactivated influenza vaccine. Each CDR3 protein is one row after TCRdb ran MiXCR on the RT-PCR reads. The sample includes roughly 650,000 distinct CDR3 sequences, about 14% of them seen just once. The sequencing used PBMCs from blood, collected less than 15 days before vaccination. The origin of the receptors is a man aged 45 to 65 who received an inactivated influenza vaccine. Each CDR3 is given with its conserved first and last residue. The D gene is left open where the match is weak. Part of the rows lack a size; the others show once, few, many or a class for expanded clones.

>TRBV20-1|.|TRBJ1-6|many
TGCAGTGCGGGGAGGGGGAACAGCTATTCACCCCTCCACTTT
CSAGRGNSYSPLHF
>TRBV28|.|TRBJ2-7|few
TGTGCCAGCAGTTTTCTTAGGACAGCGGGTTCCAGGGAGCAGTACTTC
CASSFLRTAGSREQYF
>TRBV4-2|.|TRBJ1-3|few
TGTGCCAGCAGCCAAGAACCGACCTCTGGAAACACCATATATTTT
CASSQEPTSGNTIYF
>TRBV4-3|TRBD1|TRBJ2-5|.
TGCGCCAGCAGCCAAGAAACAGGGGGCGGTGAGACCCAGTACTTC
CASSQETGGGETQYF
>TRBV3-1|TRBD1|TRBJ2-1|few
TGTGCCAGCAGCCTAGTGGTAGGGGGCGGTGAGCAGTTCTTC
CASSLVVGGGEQFF
>TRBV5-1|.|TRBJ2-3|few
TGCGCCAGCAGCTTAATCGGGGAAGGCACAGATACGCAGTATTTT
CASSLIGEGTDTQYF
>TRBV6-1|TRBD1|TRBJ1-4|.
TGTGCCAGCGGGGGAAGACAGGGAAGCGAAAAACTGTTTTTT
CASGGRQGSEKLFF
>TRBV5-1|.|TRBJ2-7|few
TGCGCCAGCAGCTTGGCCGATGTGGACGAGCAGTACTTC
CASSLADVDEQYF
>TRBV6-2/TRBV6-3|TRBD2|TRBJ2-1|.
TGTGCCAGCACCCGAGAGGCTAGCGGGGGGAATGAGCAGTTCTTC
CASTREASGGNEQFF
>TRBV10-3|.|TRBJ1-2|.
TGTGCCATCAGTGAGGGGACGGCCCGCTATGGCTACACCTTC
CAISEGTARYGYTF
>TRBV7-9|.|TRBJ1-1|few
TGTGCCAGCAGTTTCACACAAGGGCTTGAAGCTTTCTTT
CASSFTQGLEAFF
>TRBV7-6|.|TRBJ2-4|.
TGTGCCAGCAGCTTAGAACCGCCGGACATTCAGTACTTC
CASSLEPPDIQYF
>TRBV7-2|TRBD1|TRBJ2-7|.
TGTGCCAGCAGCTTCGACAGGGGGCTCCACGAGCAGTACTTC
CASSFDRGLHEQYF
>TRBV20-1|TRBD1|TRBJ1-1|.
TGCAGTGCTCCCCGACAGGGGCCGAACACTGAAGCTTTCTTT
CSAPRQGPNTEAFF
>TRBV7-2|.|TRBJ2-2|few
TGTGCCAGCAGTGAAGCAGGGGGGACCGGGGAGCTGTTTTTT
CASSEAGGTGELFF
>TRBV5-6|.|TRBJ2-5|.
TGTGCCAGCAGCTGGGTATGGTTAGAGACCCAGTACTTC
CASSWVWLETQYF
>TRBV2|.|TRBJ2-1|.
TGTGCCAGCAGACAGGGATTGGGCAATGAGCAGTTCTTC
CASRQGLGNEQFF
>TRBV12-3/TRBV12-4|TRBD2|TRBJ2-1|few
TGTGCCAGCAGTTCCCGGGAGGCCTCTGAGCAGTTCTTC
CASSSREASEQFF
>TRBV2|.|TRBJ1-5|many
TGTGCCAGCAGTGAACTGGGCGGAAATCAGCCCCAGCATTTT
CASSELGGNQPQHF
>TRBV12-3/TRBV12-4|.|TRBJ2-7|few
TGTGCCAGCAGTTTAGCGGGAGTAATCGAGCAGTACTTC
CASSLAGVIEQYF
>TRBV7-2|.|TRBJ2-1|few
TGTGCCAGCAGCTCCTCGGGGAGGGAGCAGTTCTTC
CASSSSGREQFF
>TRBV20-1|.|TRBJ1-2|few
TGCAGTGCTCGAAGACAGTCAACCTATGGCTACACCTTC
CSARRQSTYGYTF
>TRBV5-1|.|TRBJ2-2|many
TGCGCCAGCAGCTTGGCCGGAGTTAACACCGGGGAGCTGTTTTTT
CASSLAGVNTGELFF
>TRBV11-2|TRBD2|TRBJ2-1|.
TGTGCCAGCAGCTCCATTTATGGCGGGGGGTTCTCCTACAATGAGCAGTTCTTC
CASSSIYGGGFSYNEQFF
>TRBV12-3/TRBV12-4|.|TRBJ2-7|.
TGTGCCAGCAGTTTTGGGGGCCACGGGTCCTACGAGCAGTACTTC
CASSFGGHGSYEQYF
>TRBV7-2|.|TRBJ2-7|.
TGTGCCAGCAGCTCTCGACAGGCAGCCTACGAGCAGTACTTC
CASSSRQAAYEQYF
>TRBV2|.|TRBJ1-3|few
TGTGCCAGCAGTGAAGGAAACACCATATATTTT
CASSEGNTIYF